The present TCR beta chain was sequenced within a study of blood T cell repertoires in COVID-19. Study-level background: Nucleic acid was either cDNA or gDNA, and it came from T cells, B-cell-depleted T cells, or PBMCs.

Per the study methods: Reference gene primer amplification yielded estimated nucleated cell counts. Some clones are missing from TCRdb's copy, which holds only in-frame ones; the method was immunoSEQ multiplex PCR. From that table come the V and J calls and clone size; the DNA was used to work out D and trimming. Of 150,000 to 200,000 clones detected, under 90% appear once; the ten largest clones hold about 6.4%. J gave up 2 bases and V 2 bases, and 10 bases lay outside the gene matches. This CDR3 comprises 17 residues. The sequence was collected from a human donor in a cohort sampled during active COVID-19. The V call is TRBV23-1, the J call TRBJ2-3; TRBD1 matches at 7 bases. TRBV23-1 is an open reading frame whose function is uncertain. The sequencing sample was made of peripheral blood. In DNA form, the CDR3 reads TGCGCCAGCAGTCAAACTGACAGGGAAGAGATCACAGATACGCAGTATTTT. Translated: CASSQTDREEITDTQYF.